These 27 T cell receptor beta chains were sequenced from one sample in a study of CD8 T cells in ankylosing spondylitis. Findings and caveats of the study: Apparently characteristic of ankylosing spondylitis blood was a TCR beta motif (roughly 8 highly homologous variants).

The antigens of these receptors remain unknown. TCRdb used MiXCR to reprocess the 5' RACE reads, holding one entry per CDR3 protein. The sample yields approximately 140,000 distinct CDR3 sequences, 17% seen once. Sequencing was done on a sample of blood, either unsorted or a sorted T cell fraction (not recorded which). Every receptor here comes from a male donor with ankylosing spondylitis.

The chain couples TRBV2 to TRBJ2-2; D call uncertain. The CDR3 consists of 14 residues. The V end lost 1 base, the J end lost 4 bases, and 7 bases lay between the germline ends. Germline CDR1 reads SNHLY; CDR2 reads FYNNEI. Here the CDR3 reads CASSEEWGTGELFF. CDR3 nucleotides: TGTGCCAGCAGTGAAGAGTGGGGCACCGGGGAGCTGTTTTTT. The complete variable domain, with remaining parts taken from reference TRBV2 and TRBJ2-2, reads EPEVTQTPSHQVTQMGQEVILRCVPISNHLYFYWYRQILGQKVEFLVSFYNNEISEKSEIFDDQFSVERPDGSNFTLKIRSTKLEDSAMYFCASSEEWGTGELFFGEGSRLTVL.

This sequence joins TRBV14 and TRBJ2-1; TRBD2 agrees at 8 bases. Per the germline V gene, CDR1 is SGHDN and CDR2 is FVKESK. J gave up 4 bases and V 0 bases, and 11 bases lay outside the gene matches. The CDR3 has 18 amino acids. The CDR3 nucleotides read TGTGCCAGCAGCCAAGATCTTGGGATAGCGGGACGTTACAATGAGCAGTTCTTC. This translates into CASSQDLGIAGRYNEQFF.

This clonotype was seen more than once but under ten times. V gene TRBV7-9 combines with J gene TRBJ2-1, with D perhaps being TRBD1 or TRBD2 (5 bases each). CDR1 and CDR2 (germline): SEHNR, FQNEAQ (reference sequence). This CDR3 spans 15 amino acids. Between the trimmed V and J ends, which lost 2 bases and 2 bases, there was a span of 10 bases. In DNA form, the CDR3 reads TGTGCCAGCAGCTTATCCGGGGACCCCTACAATGAGCAGTTCTTC. It specifies CASSLSGDPYNEQFF. The full variable domain, in which reference TRBV7-9 and TRBJ2-1 provide the parts outside the CDR3, is DTGVSQNPRHKITKRGQNVTFRCDPISEHNRLYWYRQTLGQGPEFLTYFQNEAQLEKSRLLSDRFSAERPKGSFSTLEIQRTEQGDSAMYLCASSLSGDPYNEQFFGPGTRLTVL.

Many counts were recorded for this clonotype. The genes are TRBV6-1 and TRBJ2-1; 8 nucleotides agree with TRBD2. The CDR3 sequence is 16 residues long. The J segment lost 8 bases and the V segment lost 3 bases, leaving 12 bases of the junction unmatched. In germline, CDR1 is MNHNS, CDR2 SASEGT. The CDR3 sequence: CASSEFPSGFSDEQFF. The CDR3 DNA sequence: TGTGCCAGCAGTGAGTTCCCTAGCGGGTTCAGCGATGAGCAGTTCTTC.

CDR3 loop: CASSYPAGASRKNIQYF. In DNA, the CDR3 is TGTGCCAGCAGTTACCCGGCTGGGGCGAGCAGAAAAAACATTCAGTACTTC. The chain employs TRBV6-5 and TRBJ2-4; a weak D match, TRBD1 (5 bases). Germline V lookup: CDR1 MNHEY, CDR2 SVGAGI. This CDR3 spans 17 amino acids. Trimming removed 2 bases from V and 4 bases from J, with 18 bases in between.

In DNA, the CDR3 is TGTGCCAGCAGCGCACTGGGTCAGCCCCAGCATTTT. Translated: CASSALGQPQHF. The chain uses TRBV7-2 and TRBJ1-5; D gene uncertain. This CDR3 has 12 amino acids. V was clipped by 5 bases and J by 6 bases, with 8 bases between them. Germline V lookup: CDR1 SGHTA, CDR2 FQGNSA.

The gene calls are TRBV7-9 and TRBJ2-7, with 11 bases that match TRBD1. After removal of 3 bases from V and 6 bases from J, the junction contained 13 bases not matched to a gene. Germline assignment: CDR1 SEHNR and CDR2 FQNEAQ (reference sequence). This CDR3 contains 17 residues. Written as DNA, the CDR3 is TGTGCCAGCAGCTTGGAGGTGGGGGACAGGGGGTTTGGCGAGCAGTACTTC. This encodes CASSLEVGDRGFGEQYF.

In its sample, this clonotype was seen a few times. The gene calls are TRBV4-2 and TRBJ2-7; D may be TRBD1 (6 bases). The germline CDR1 and CDR2 sequences are LGHNA and YNFKEQ. Trimming shortened V by 3 bases and J by 3 bases, and 9 bases separated the two germline ends. CDR3 size: 13 residues. The CDR3, as DNA: TGTGCCAGCAGCCACGGACAGTACTACGAGCAGTACTTC. Protein sequence: CASSHGQYYEQYF.

There are a few counts of this clonotype. V usage is TRBV9 and J usage is TRBJ2-2, with 8 bases matching TRBD2. The V gene's germline CDR1 is SGDLS and CDR2 YYNGEE. The junction had 11 bases not matched to a gene; V was cut back by 4 bases and J by 3 bases. The CDR3 is made up of 17 amino acids. The CDR3 loop reads CASSTRTSRIDTGELFF. The CDR3 region has the DNA TGTGCCAGCAGCACCCGGACTAGCCGAATTGACACCGGGGAGCTGTTTTTT.

The chain carries TRBV5-1 and TRBJ2-3, with 11 nucleotides matching TRBD2. Looked up from germline, CDR1 is SGHRS and CDR2 is YFSETQ. The CDR3 is 17 residues long. V dropped 0 bases and J dropped 4; count of bases not matched to a gene: 7. CDR3 coding DNA: TGCGCCAGCAGCTTGGATACTAGCGGGAGAGGGGCAGATACGCAGTATTTT. It specifies CASSLDTSGRGADTQYF.

This clonotype appeared a few times. The J gene is TRBJ1-3, the V gene TRBV27, with D unresolved. The CDR3 runs to 11 residues. The germline V gene has CDR1 MNHEY and CDR2 SMNVEV (reference sequence). The ends were cut back, 5 bases at V and 4 bases at J, with 3 bases in the middle. CDR3 residues: CASSEGNTIYF. CDR3 bases: TGTGCCAGCAGTGAGGGAAACACCATATATTTT.

This clonotype has just a few counts. The J gene is TRBJ1-1, the V gene TRBV2; D gene unclear. Germline loops: CDR1 SNHLY, CDR2 FYNNEI. This CDR3 comprises 14 residues. Trimming took 6 bases from V and 3 from J, leaving 14 bases between them. The CDR3 DNA sequence: TGTGCCAGCAGCGAGAGTCCCGGCTACACTGAAGCTTTCTTT. Translation gives CASSESPGYTEAFF.

This clonotype has at least ten counts. The chain employs TRBV28 and TRBJ2-3; no clear D. The CDR3 has 15 residues. Germline assignment: CDR1 MDHEN and CDR2 SYDVKM. Trimming removed 6 bases from V and 0 bases from J, with 13 bases in between. The CDR3 sequence: CASSREGSSTDTQYF. The CDR3 region has the DNA TGTGCCAGCAGCCGAGAAGGGTCTAGCACAGATACGCAGTATTTT.

The chain is built from TRBV15 and TRBJ1-5; a weak D match, TRBD1 (6 bases). The CDR3 sequence is 16 residues long. The V end lost 0 bases, the J end lost 4 bases, and 13 bases lay between the germline ends. Looked up from germline, CDR1 is LNHNV and CDR2 is YYDKDF (reference sequence). In DNA form, the CDR3 reads TGTGCCACCAGCAGAGATTGGGGGGCTGGAAATCAGCCCCAGCATTTT. Translating gives CATSRDWGAGNQPQHF. Variable domain in full (rest from reference TRBV15 and TRBJ1-5): DAMVIQNPRYQVTQFGKPVTLSCSQTLNHNVMYWYQQKSSQAPKLLFHYYDKDFNNEADTPDNFQSRRPNTSFCFLDIRSPGLGDTAMYLCATSRDWGAGNQPQHFGDGTRLSIL.

The gene calls are TRBV7-2 and TRBJ2-7; 7 nucleotides line up with TRBD2. Looked up from germline, CDR1 is SGHTA and CDR2 is FQGNSA. The V and J ends lost 0 bases and 1 base, in that order; junction bases with no gene match: 6. The CDR3 is made up of 16 amino acids. The CDR3 DNA reads as TGTGCCAGCAGCTTAGCCACCGGACTAGGATCCTACGAGCAGTACTTC. This codes for CASSLATGLGSYEQYF.

This chain joins TRBV27 and TRBJ1-2; the D gene is possibly TRBD1 (6 bases). This CDR3 is built from 16 residues. The V gene's germline CDR1 is MNHEY and CDR2 SMNVEV (reference sequence). Trimming removed 4 bases from V and 2 bases from J, with 17 bases in between. The CDR3 DNA follows: TGTGCCAGCAGTTCCAGCCACCAGGGGTTGAACTATGGCTACACCTTC. It is translated as CASSSSHQGLNYGYTF.

This clonotype was observed a few times. The chain recombines TRBV7-8 with TRBJ2-1; D is perhaps TRBD1 (6 bases). The V gene's germline CDR1 is SGHVS and CDR2 FQNEAQ. CDR3 length: 16 amino acids. The V end lost 1 base, the J end lost 4 bases, and 14 bases lay between the germline ends. This chain's CDR3 is CASSLVVTGTYNEQFF. CDR3 DNA sequence: TGTGCCAGCAGCTTAGTAGTGACAGGAACGTACAATGAGCAGTTCTTC.

V usage is TRBV6-5 and J usage is TRBJ2-7; a weak D match, TRBD1 (5 bases). Looked up from germline, CDR1 is MNHEY and CDR2 is SVGAGI. This CDR3 comprises 14 residues. V was pared by 2 bases and J by 2 bases, with 10 bases between. The CDR3 DNA reads as TGTGCCAGCAGTTACGCAGGGCCCCCCTACGAGCAGTACTTC. The encoded protein is CASSYAGPPYEQYF.

Only a few counts were recorded for this clonotype. CDR3 sequence: CASSPPGAPHNEQFF. The CDR3, as DNA: TGTGCCAGCTCACCTCCTGGAGCGCCACACAATGAGCAGTTCTTC. The chain joins TRBV18 to TRBJ2-1, with no clear D. Germline CDR1 KGHSH, CDR2 LQKENI. CDR3 length: 15 amino acids. Trimming removed 3 bases from V and 5 bases from J, with 14 bases in between.

There are a few counts of this clonotype. This chain joins TRBV28 and TRBJ2-3; 7 bases map to TRBD2. Germline V gene sequence: CDR1 MDHEN, CDR2 SYDVKM. The V segment lost 3 bases and the J segment 5 bases; nucleotides outside the gene matches: 8. The CDR3 has 15 amino acids. The CDR3 sequence is CASSFLAGAVDTQYF. The CDR3 bases are TGTGCCAGCAGTTTTCTCGCGGGAGCTGTAGATACGCAGTATTTT.

The chain joins TRBV28 to TRBJ2-7, with D unclear. From germline, CDR1 is MDHEN and CDR2 SYDVKM. The germline V and J ends were trimmed by 8 bases and 7 bases, with 21 bases remaining between them. The CDR3 covers 14 residues. CDR3 protein: CASGSYVGAREQYF. CDR3 sequence (DNA): TGTGCCAGCGGTTCCTATGTCGGAGCAAGAGAGCAGTACTTC.

There are a few counts of this clonotype. The chain is built from TRBV29-1 and TRBJ2-7, with 11 nucleotides matching TRBD2. V lost 6 bases and J lost 4; bases outside the gene matches: 8. The CDR3 consists of 14 residues. Looked up from germline, CDR1 is SQVTM and CDR2 is ANQGSEA. The CDR3 reads CSVNSGRAAYEQYF. The CDR3 DNA reads as TGCAGCGTCAATAGCGGGAGGGCCGCTTACGAGCAGTACTTC.

In DNA, the CDR3 is TGTGCCAGCAGTCGCGCGCCAGGGGCTTCCTACGAGCAGTACTTC. The encoded protein is CASSRAPGASYEQYF. The V gene is TRBV27, the J gene TRBJ2-7; perhaps TRBD1 as D (6 bases). The CDR3 is made up of 15 amino acids. Germline values: CDR1 MNHEY, CDR2 SMNVEV (reference sequence). Deletions cut 5 bases from V and 1 base from J, with 15 bases between.

This clonotype occurred a few times. The rearrangement links TRBV29-1 to TRBJ1-2, with no clear D. Germline CDR1 SQVTM, CDR2 ANQGSEA. Deletions cut 1 base from V and 5 bases from J, with 11 bases between. The CDR3 runs 13 residues. Here the CDR3 DNA reads TGCAGCGTTGAAGGGGCGTGGGGATATGGCTACACCTTC. Its protein is CSVEGAWGYGYTF.

This clonotype was found a few times. The rearrangement joins TRBV20-1 to TRBJ1-5; D is unclear. The V gene lost 5 bases and the J gene lost 1 base, with 39 bases spanning the gap. Germline values: CDR1 DFQATT, CDR2 SNEGSKA (reference sequence). CDR3 length equals 23 residues. CDR3 in DNA: TGCAGTGCTCCCGAACATTACCGGACTGCCGGGTATTCAAGTCAGGACAGCAATCAGCCCCAGCATTTT. Its protein product is CSAPEHYRTAGYSSQDSNQPQHF.

This clonotype has just a few counts. The chain recombines TRBV12-3 or TRBV12-4 with TRBJ2-1; D is undetermined. The ends were cut back, 5 bases at V and 9 bases at J, with 14 bases in the middle. This CDR3 comprises 13 residues. The CDR3 coding sequence is TGTGCCAGCAGTCTCCAGGTTAACACTGAGCAGTTCTTC. Translation gives CASSLQVNTEQFF.

A few counts support this clonotype. V gene TRBV12-3 or TRBV12-4 combines with J gene TRBJ2-1; 7 bases match TRBD2. The ends lost 2 bases at V and 5 bases at J; junction bases unmatched: 3. The CDR3 consists of 14 residues. This CDR3 is CASSLPGGDNEQFF. The CDR3 DNA reads TGTGCCAGCAGTTTACCGGGAGGAGACAATGAGCAGTTCTTC.